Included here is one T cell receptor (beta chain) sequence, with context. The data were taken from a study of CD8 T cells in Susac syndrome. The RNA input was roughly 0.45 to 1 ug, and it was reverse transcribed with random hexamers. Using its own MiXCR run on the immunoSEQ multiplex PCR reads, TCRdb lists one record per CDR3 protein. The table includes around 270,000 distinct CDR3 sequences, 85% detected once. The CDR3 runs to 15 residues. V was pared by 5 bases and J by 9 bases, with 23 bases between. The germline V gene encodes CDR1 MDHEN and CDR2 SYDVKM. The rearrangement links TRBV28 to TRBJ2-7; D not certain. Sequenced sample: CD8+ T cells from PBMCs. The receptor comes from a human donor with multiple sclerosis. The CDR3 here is CASSLSSGIYDWQYF. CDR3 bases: TGTGCCAGCAGTCTTTCTTCAGGAATATACGATTGGCAGTACTTC.